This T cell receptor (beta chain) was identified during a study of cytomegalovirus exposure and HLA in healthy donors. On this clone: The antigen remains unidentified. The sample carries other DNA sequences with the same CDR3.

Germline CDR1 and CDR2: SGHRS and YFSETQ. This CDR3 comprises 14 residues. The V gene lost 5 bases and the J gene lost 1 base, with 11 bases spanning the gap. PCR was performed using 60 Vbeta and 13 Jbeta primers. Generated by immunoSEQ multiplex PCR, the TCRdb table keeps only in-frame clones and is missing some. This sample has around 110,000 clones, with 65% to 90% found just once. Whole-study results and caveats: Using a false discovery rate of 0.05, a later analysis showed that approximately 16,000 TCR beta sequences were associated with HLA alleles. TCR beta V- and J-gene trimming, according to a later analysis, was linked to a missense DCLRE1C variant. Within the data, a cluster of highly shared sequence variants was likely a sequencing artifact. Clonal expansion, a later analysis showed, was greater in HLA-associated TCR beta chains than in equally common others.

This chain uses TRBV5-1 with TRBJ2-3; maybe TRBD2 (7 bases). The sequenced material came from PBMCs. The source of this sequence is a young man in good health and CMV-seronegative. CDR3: CASSPGGGTDTQYF. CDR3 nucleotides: TGCGCCAGCAGTCCGGGGGGCGGCACAGATACGCAGTATTTT.